The present TCR beta chain was sequenced within a study of T cells in Graves' hyperthyroidism and ophthalmopathy. Authors of the study amplified TCR beta CDR3 regions from RNA transcripts. HTBI primers were used for first-round RT-PCR of the TCR CDR3. TCRdb analysed the multiplex PCR reads with MiXCR anew, one entry per CDR3 protein. The table lists a few hundred thousand distinct CDR3 sequences, 15% of them singletons. It was uncontrolled infection, other autoimmune disease, pregnancy or lactation that excluded patients. This CDR3 has 13 residues. V lost 5 bases to trimming and J lost 4 bases, with 11 bases between them. CDR1 and CDR2 (germline): LNHDA, SQIVND (reference sequence).

The sequenced sample was blood. This TCR was sampled from a woman in her thirties with Graves' hyperthyroidism. The chain carries TRBV19 and TRBJ1-2, with D perhaps matching TRBD1 (6 bases). The chain's CDR3 is CASSVGGGYGYTF. The CDR3 region has the DNA TGTGCCAGTAGTGTCGGGGGCGGCTATGGCTACACCTTC.